The sequence of this T cell receptor (beta chain) was determined in a study of cytomegalovirus exposure and HLA in healthy donors. Regarding the study as a whole: Accounts indicate the classifier identified cytomegalovirus status with strong specificity and sensitivity.

To note about this clone: Its specificity is not known.

The primer mix had 60 Vbeta and 13 Jbeta primers. The table came from immunoSEQ multiplex PCR; TCRdb's copy has only in-frame clones and leaves some out. The repertoire includes about 140,000 clones, around three quarters of them detected once, and roughly 2% sits in the top ten. The CDR3 consists of 14 residues. The germline V and J ends were trimmed by 0 bases and 6 bases, with 8 bases remaining between them. Germline V gives CDR1 SGHTA, CDR2 FQGTGA. The chain combines TRBV7-3 with TRBJ2-2; D not resolved. Material for sequencing was PBMCs. This receptor was taken from a young man in good health and CMV-seronegative. The CDR3 reads CASSLTYGSGELFF. CDR3 nucleotides: TGTGCCAGCAGCTTAACGTACGGGTCCGGGGAGCTGTTTTTT.